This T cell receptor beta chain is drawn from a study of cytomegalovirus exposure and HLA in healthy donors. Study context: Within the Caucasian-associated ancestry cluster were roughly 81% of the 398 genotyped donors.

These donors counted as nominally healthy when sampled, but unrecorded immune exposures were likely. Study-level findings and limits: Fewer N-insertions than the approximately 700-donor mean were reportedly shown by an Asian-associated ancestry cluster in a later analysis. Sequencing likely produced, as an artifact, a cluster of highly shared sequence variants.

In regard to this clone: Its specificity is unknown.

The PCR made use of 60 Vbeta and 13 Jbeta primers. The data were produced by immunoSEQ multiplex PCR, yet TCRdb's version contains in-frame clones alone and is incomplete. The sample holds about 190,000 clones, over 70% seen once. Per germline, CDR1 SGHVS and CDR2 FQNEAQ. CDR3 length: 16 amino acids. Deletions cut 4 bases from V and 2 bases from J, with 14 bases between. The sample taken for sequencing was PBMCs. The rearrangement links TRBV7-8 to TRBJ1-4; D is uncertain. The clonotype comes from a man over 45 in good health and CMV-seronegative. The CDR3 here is CASSSLPRVTNEKLFF. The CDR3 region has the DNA TGTGCCAGCAGCTCCCTTCCCCGGGTCACTAATGAAAAACTGTTTTTT.